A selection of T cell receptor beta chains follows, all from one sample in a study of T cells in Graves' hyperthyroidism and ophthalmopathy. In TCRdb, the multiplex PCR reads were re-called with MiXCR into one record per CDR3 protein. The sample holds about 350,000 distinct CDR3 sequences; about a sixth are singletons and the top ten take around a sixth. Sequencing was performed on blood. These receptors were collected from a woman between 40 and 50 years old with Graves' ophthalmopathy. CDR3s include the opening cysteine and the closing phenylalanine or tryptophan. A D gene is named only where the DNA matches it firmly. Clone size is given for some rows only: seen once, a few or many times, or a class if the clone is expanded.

CASSSPRTSQETQYF	TGTGCCAGCAGTTCGCCGAGGACAAGCCAAGAGACCCAGTACTTC	TRBJ2-5	TRBV27	many	-	15
CASSQKHNSPLHF	TGTGCCAGCAGCCAGAAACATAATTCACCCCTCCACTTT	TRBJ1-6	TRBV6-5	few	-	13
CASSFPGPNQPQHF	TGTGCCAGCAGTTTCCCGGGTCCGAATCAGCCCCAGCATTTT	TRBJ1-5	TRBV28	many	-	14
CASSLGTVRPQHF	TGTGCCAGCAGCCTCGGGACTGTAAGGCCCCAGCATTTT	TRBJ1-5	TRBV12-3/TRBV12-4	-	-	13
CASSLAGVGLGSPLHF	TGTGCCAGCAGCTTAGCCGGGGTTGGGCTTGGGTCACCCCTCCACTTT	TRBJ1-6	TRBV7-8	many	-	16
CASSFTPQGEQYF	TGTGCCAGCAGTTTTACACCTCAGGGCGAGCAGTACTTC	TRBJ2-7	TRBV28	many	-	13
CASSQEPQGTYGYTF	TGTGCCAGCAGCCAAGAACCCCAGGGTACTTATGGCTACACCTTC	TRBJ1-2	TRBV3-1	many	-	15
CSARVGGAGYGYTF	TGCAGTGCTAGAGTAGGGGGCGCAGGCTATGGCTACACCTTC	TRBJ1-2	TRBV20-1	many	TRBD1	14
CASSVGLGNTEAFF	TGTGCCAGCAGCGTGGGTTTGGGGAACACTGAAGCTTTCTTT	TRBJ1-1	TRBV9	many	-	14
CASSSPLALGTGELFF	TGTGCCAGCAGCTCCCCACTAGCTCTAGGCACCGGGGAGCTGTTTTTT	TRBJ2-2	TRBV13	many	-	16
CASSPGQHGYTF	TGTGCCAGCAGTCCGGGACAACATGGCTACACCTTC	TRBJ1-2	TRBV28	many	-	12
CASRPGGDEQYF	TGTGCCAGCAGACCGGGGGGCGACGAGCAGTACTTC	TRBJ2-7	TRBV6-5	many	-	12
CAISEPTDSSYNSPLHF	TGTGCCATCAGTGAGCCGACAGACAGCTCCTATAATTCACCCCTCCACTTT	TRBJ1-6	TRBV10-3	many	-	17
CASSLDEGNYEQCF	TGTGCCAGCAGCTTAGATGAGGGGAACTACGAGCAGTGCTTC	TRBJ2-7	TRBV11-2	many	-	14
CASSFIGSGEETQYF	TGTGCCAGCAGCTTTATAGGCAGCGGGGAAGAGACCCAGTACTTC	TRBJ2-5	TRBV5-5	-	TRBD2	15
CASSPTWGTNTGELFF	TGTGCCAGCAGCCCTACATGGGGCACCAACACCGGGGAGCTGTTTTTT	TRBJ2-2	TRBV7-3	many	-	16
CASGVGTGSNQPQHF	TGTGCCAGCGGAGTGGGGACAGGTAGCAATCAGCCCCAGCATTTT	TRBJ1-5	TRBV6-5	many	TRBD1	15
CASSTDRVNQPQHF	TGTGCCAGCAGCACGGACAGGGTAAATCAGCCCCAGCATTTT	TRBJ1-5	TRBV11-2	many	TRBD1	14
CSAWDNNYGYTF	TGCAGTGCCTGGGACAATAACTATGGCTACACCTTC	TRBJ1-2	TRBV20-1	many	-	12
CASSLFRTGGVGKNIQYF	TGTGCCAGCAGTTTATTTAGGACAGGGGGCGTTGGCAAAAACATTCAGTACTTC	TRBJ2-4	TRBV28	many	TRBD1	18
CASGLVPGASVSGNTIYF	TGTGCTAGTGGTTTGGTACCGGGGGCCTCCGTCTCTGGAAACACCATATATTTT	TRBJ1-3	TRBV12-5	many	-	18
CASTGEGTEACSGNQPQHF	TGCGCCAGCACCGGAGAAGGGACAGAGGCATGTTCGGGCAATCAGCCCCAGCATTTT	TRBJ1-5	TRBV10-1	many	TRBD1	19
CASSSSGTEAFF	TGTGCCAGCAGTTCTTCAGGGACTGAAGCTTTCTTT	TRBJ1-1	TRBV6-5	many	-	12
CASSESEYGQYF	TGTGCCAGCAGTGAATCGGAGTACGGGCAGTACTTC	TRBJ2-7	TRBV2	many	-	12
CASILALGGELFF	TGTGCCAGCATTCTAGCCCTTGGCGGGGAGCTGTTTTTT	TRBJ2-2	TRBV6-5	many	-	13
CASSQAMGVGYHYGYIF	TGTGCCAGCAGCCAAGCCATGGGGGTCGGATACCATTATGGCTACATCTTC	TRBJ1-2	TRBV4-2	-	-	17
CASRNEARPLGPYEQYF	TGTGCCAGCAGGAATGAAGCCCGACCCCTCGGGCCCTACGAGCAGTACTTC	TRBJ2-7	TRBV6-1	-	-	17
CASSLTAGALNYEQYF	TGCGCCAGCAGCTTAACGGCAGGGGCGCTGAACTACGAGCAGTACTTC	TRBJ2-7	TRBV5-1	many	-	16
CASSLSGSPRVEQYF	TGTGCCAGCAGCCTCTCGGGGTCTCCCAGGGTCGAGCAGTACTTC	TRBJ2-7	TRBV14	many	-	15
CASSYSPNMNTEAFF	TGTGCCAGCAGTTACTCGCCCAATATGAACACTGAAGCTTTCTTT	TRBJ1-1	TRBV6-5	-	-	15
CASSEVSGINYGYTF	TGTGCCAGCAGTGAAGTATCGGGGATTAACTATGGCTACACCTTC	TRBJ1-2	TRBV2	many	-	15
CSARVAGAEQYF	TGCAGTGCTAGAGTGGCAGGGGCCGAGCAGTACTTC	TRBJ2-7	TRBV20-1	many	-	12
CASSFFTRTGELFF	TGTGCCAGCAGCTTTTTCACACGTACCGGGGAGCTGTTTTTT	TRBJ2-2	TRBV7-2	many	-	14